A single sample is the source of the 18 T cell receptor beta chains below, sequenced in a study of blood T cell repertoires in COVID-19 (dated by TCRdb to about 2020). Library construction relied on the immunoSEQ multiplex PCR assay. TCRdb holds this immuneACCESS table with in-frame rearrangements only. Some clones are missing; in checked studies, unresolved V genes explain under half, and the rest has no known cause. Recorded for this sample are 350,000 or so clones; about 87% of them occurred a single time. The ten largest clones capture about 10% of the sample. Sequenced sample: peripheral blood. The receptors shown here come from a woman between 25 and 40 years old with COVID-19, enrolled during active disease.

This sequence joins TRBV28 and TRBJ2-7; TRBD1 is a possible D gene (6 bases). The V end lost 6 bases, the J end lost 6 bases, and 15 bases lay between the germline ends. The CDR3 sequence is 13 residues long. Germline V lookup: CDR1 MDHEN, CDR2 SYDVKM. DNA for the CDR3: TGTGCCAGCAGACGTCTTGCGACAGGCGAGCAGTACTTC. It specifies CASRRLATGEQYF.

This rearrangement joins TRBV28 to TRBJ2-3; D might be TRBD2 (6 bases). Per the germline V gene, CDR1 is MDHEN and CDR2 is SYDVKM. The CDR3 has 12 amino acids. The CDR3 region has the DNA TGTGCGGAAGGGACTGGGAGAGATACGCAGTATTTT. As protein: CAEGTGRDTQYF.

This sequence joins TRBV30 and TRBJ1-1; possibly TRBD1 for D (5 bases). The ends were cut back, 3 bases at V and 1 base at J, with 12 bases in the middle. Per the germline V gene, CDR1 is GTSNPN and CDR2 is SVGIG (reference sequence). CDR3 length equals 14 residues. The CDR3 loop is CAWRSGGWNTEAFF. The CDR3 nucleotides read TGTGCCTGGAGGAGCGGGGGATGGAACACTGAAGCTTTCTTT.

The chain combines TRBV3-1 (or the pseudogene TRBV3-2) with TRBJ1-4, with D possibly TRBD1 on 5 matching bases. The ends were cut back, 0 bases at V and 6 bases at J, with 20 bases in the middle. Per germline, CDR1 LGHDT and CDR2 YNNKEL (reference sequence). The CDR3 extends over 18 amino acids. CDR3 loop: CASSQESQGGTWHEKLFF. For the CDR3, the DNA is TGTGCCAGCAGCCAAGAATCCCAGGGAGGGACCTGGCATGAAAAACTGTTTTTT.

The chain uses TRBV24-1 and TRBJ2-7, with D possibly TRBD1 on 5 matching bases. The germline V gene encodes CDR1 KGHDR and CDR2 SFDVKD. With 3 bases removed from V and 2 bases from J, the gap between germline ends came to 10 bases. The CDR3 covers 14 residues. CDR3 amino acids: CATSDPGAAYEQYF. DNA of the CDR3: TGTGCCACCAGTGATCCTGGGGCAGCCTACGAGCAGTACTTC.

The chain uses TRBV19 and TRBJ1-6; no reliable D call. CDR1 LNHDA and CDR2 SQIVND come from the germline V gene (reference sequence). V lost 3 bases and J 8 bases, leaving 11 bases between the germline ends. The CDR3 extends over 14 amino acids. CDR3: CASSIAGVDSPLHF. The CDR3 nucleotides read TGTGCCAGTAGTATCGCAGGTGTCGATTCACCCCTCCACTTT.

In this sample, this clone turned up a few times. This chain connects TRBV4-3 to TRBJ2-3; no clear D gene. The ends were cut back, 0 bases at V and 10 bases at J, with 14 bases in the middle. The CDR3 length is 14 residues. CDR1 is LGHNA, CDR2 YSLEER, per germline. CDR3 nucleotides: TGCGCCAGCAGCCAAGATCTCGAGAGGTCGGCGCAGTATTTT. Translating it yields CASSQDLERSAQYF.

V usage is TRBV2 and J usage is TRBJ2-6, with a tentative D call TRBD1 (6 bases). Trimming removed 3 bases from V and 2 bases from J, with 17 bases in between. Germline V CDR1 and CDR2: SNHLY, FYNNEI. The CDR3 is made up of 18 amino acids. The CDR3 sequence: CASSDGWGLRPGANVLTF. CDR3 nucleotide sequence: TGTGCCAGCAGTGATGGGTGGGGGCTTAGACCTGGGGCCAACGTCCTGACTTTC. Full variable domain (outside the CDR3, taken from reference TRBV2 and TRBJ2-6): EPEVTQTPSHQVTQMGQEVILRCVPISNHLYFYWYRQILGQKVEFLVSFYNNEISEKSEIFDDQFSVERPDGSNFTLKIRSTKLEDSAMYFCASSDGWGLRPGANVLTFGAGSRLTVL.

V is TRBV4-1 and J is TRBJ2-7; TRBD2 aligns across 10 bases. The CDR3 has 20 amino acids. From germline, CDR1 is MGHRA and CDR2 YSYEKL. V shed 0 bases, J shed 6 bases, and the junction held 20 bases outside the gene matches. This chain's CDR3 is CASSQDGRIWGTSAPGEQYF. CDR3 nucleotide sequence: TGCGCCAGCAGCCAAGATGGCAGGATATGGGGGACTAGCGCTCCAGGCGAGCAGTACTTC.

The sample holds one count of this clone. The V gene is TRBV7-2, the J gene TRBJ2-3, with a tentative D call TRBD2 (6 bases). Germline assignment: CDR1 SGHTA and CDR2 FQGNSA. The V end was cut by 6 bases, the J end by 5 bases, with 21 bases between. The CDR3 totals 16 residues. CDR3 nucleotides: TGTGCCAGCAGGACCTCCGGAGCGGGCTATGGAGATACGCAGTATTTT. Amino acid sequence: CASRTSGAGYGDTQYF.

This chain connects TRBV7-8 to TRBJ2-2; D remains ambiguous. CDR1 SGHVS and CDR2 FQNEAQ come from the germline V gene. This CDR3 has 14 residues. V dropped 5 bases and J dropped 6 bases, with 13 bases sitting between them. This chain's CDR3 is CASSEVDAAGELFF. In DNA form, the CDR3 reads TGTGCCAGCAGCGAGGTGGATGCGGCCGGGGAGCTGTTTTTT. Complete variable domain (other parts from reference TRBV7-8 and TRBJ2-2): GAGVSQSPRYKVAKRGQDVALRCDPISGHVSLFWYQQALGQGPEFLTYFQNEAQLDKSGLPSDRFFAERPEGSVSTLKIQRTQQEDSAVYLCASSEVDAAGELFFGEGSRLTVL.

V and J are TRBV9 and TRBJ2-7, with TRBD2 as a possible D gene (6 bases). Trimming removed 4 bases from V and 3 bases from J, with 14 bases in between. The CDR3 loop spans 14 amino acids. Looked up from germline, CDR1 is SGDLS and CDR2 is YYNGEE. The CDR3 bases are TGTGCCAGCAGCCCCACTAGCCAGAACTACGAGCAGTACTTC. It codes for CASSPTSQNYEQYF.

CDR3 bases: TGTGCCAGCAGCCCCCCATTGCGGGAGGTAGGCACTGAAGCTTTCTTT. It codes for CASSPPLREVGTEAFF. The chain combines TRBV7-2 with TRBJ1-1, with D hard to call. Germline V gives CDR1 SGHTA, CDR2 FQGNSA. The CDR3 totals 16 residues. The V gene lost 5 bases and the J gene lost 4 bases, with 20 bases spanning the gap.

The chain carries TRBV4-1 and TRBJ2-1; possible D gene TRBD2, 6 bases. This CDR3 has 15 residues. V lost 1 base and J lost 4, with 11 bases in between. Germline CDR1 MGHRA, CDR2 YSYEKL. CDR3 loop: CASSQGDLVYNEQFF. In nucleotides, the CDR3 is TGCGCCAGCAGCCAAGGGGACTTGGTGTACAATGAGCAGTTCTTC.

The chain recombines TRBV2 with TRBJ2-1, with D possibly being TRBD2 (6 bases). V lost 8 bases and J 6 bases, leaving 20 bases between the germline ends. The germline gives CDR1 SNHLY, CDR2 FYNNEI. This CDR3 spans 15 amino acids. CDR3 in amino acids: CASPRGGIAGNEQFF. The DNA for the CDR3 is TGTGCCAGCCCCCGTGGGGGGATTGCGGGCAATGAGCAGTTCTTC. The full variable domain, its missing parts supplied by reference TRBV2 and TRBJ2-1, is EPEVTQTPSHQVTQMGQEVILRCVPISNHLYFYWYRQILGQKVEFLVSFYNNEISEKSEIFDDQFSVERPDGSNFTLKIRSTKLEDSAMYFCASPRGGIAGNEQFFGPGTRLTVL.

The chain couples TRBV4-2 to TRBJ2-1, with TRBD2 matching 9 bases. CDR1 and CDR2 (germline): LGHNA, YNFKEQ. Unmatched junction bases numbered 11, after V lost 3 bases and J lost 8 bases. The CDR3 extends over 16 amino acids. CDR3 bases: TGTGCCAGCAGCCAGGTTGAAGCGGGAGGTATGGATGAGCAGTTCTTC. This gives the protein CASSQVEAGGMDEQFF.

The chain is built from TRBV24-1 and TRBJ2-7; no firm D call. Germline loops: CDR1 KGHDR, CDR2 SFDVKD. This CDR3 is built from 11 residues. V was clipped by 9 bases and J by 6 bases, with 11 bases between them. CDR3 sequence reads: CATPTEREQYF. CDR3 nucleotides: TGTGCCACCCCTACTGAACGCGAGCAGTACTTC.

The chain is built from TRBV30 and TRBJ2-1, with D maybe TRBD1 (5 bases). The CDR3 extends over 11 amino acids. The V gene lost 4 bases and the J gene lost 14 bases, with 15 bases spanning the gap. Per the germline V gene, CDR1 is GTSNPN and CDR2 is SVGIG (reference sequence). CDR3 sequence reads: CAWTTRGSKFF. For the CDR3, the DNA is TGTGCCTGGACCACAAGGGGCAGTAAGTTCTTC.